This TCR beta chain was observed in a study of glioma-infiltrating T cells after dendritic cell vaccination. As for the study in general: Autologous tumor lysate-pulsed dendritic cell vaccination was given between about 2003 and 2012.

Sequencing used immunoSEQ multiplex PCR; TCRdb keeps in-frame clones, though not all of them. In the table there are almost 90,000 clones, around four fifths of which are singletons. The germline CDR1 and CDR2 sequences are SNHLY and FYNNEI. The CDR3 runs to 14 residues. With 4 bases removed from V and 2 bases from J, the gap between germline ends came to 8 bases. Study outcomes and limitations: Patients with more pretreatment TILs had longer time to progression and survival.

Stated time point: after dendritic cell vaccination, including at tumor progression/relapse. In regard to this clone: Its antigen is undetermined.

This specimen was blood, taken after dendritic cell vaccination. The clonotype was recovered from a human donor with glioblastoma. This chain uses TRBV2 with TRBJ1-4; D is unclear. The CDR3 loop is CASSGTVTNEKLFF. CDR3 in DNA: TGTGCCAGCAGTGGAACAGTGACTAATGAAAAACTGTTTTTT.